The 6 T cell receptor beta chains below come from one sample, sequenced in a study of radiation and T cells in renal cell carcinoma. Sample time point: blood 4 weeks post-SBRT, at nephrectomy. The sample's treatment: 15 Gy SBRT to primary tumor, nephrectomy 4 weeks later. Assay: immunoSEQ multiplex PCR; the TCRdb copy retains only in-frame clones and omits some. The repertoire holds more than 120,000 clones, with 75% to 90% as singletons. Material: blood, obtained from a patient whose treatment included radiotherapy and nephrectomy. Source of these receptors: a woman between 50 and 59 years old with renal cell carcinoma.

The rearrangement joins TRBV28 to TRBJ1-1, with TRBD1 matching 8 bases. Germline-derived CDR1 and CDR2 are MDHEN and SYDVKM. Trimming cost V 6 bases and J 2 bases; bases outside gene matches: 11. The CDR3 extends over 16 amino acids. CDR3 region: CASRSGQDGANTEAFF. The CDR3 DNA is TGTGCCAGCAGGTCGGGACAGGATGGGGCCAACACTGAAGCTTTCTTT.

The J gene is TRBJ2-7, the V gene TRBV20-1; D call uncertain. Between the trimmed V and J ends, which lost 5 bases and 2 bases, there was a span of 7 bases. The germline V gene has CDR1 DFQATT and CDR2 SNEGSKA (reference sequence). CDR3 length: 11 residues. The chain's CDR3 is CSAAAPYEQYF. CDR3 bases: TGCAGTGCTGCCGCCCCCTACGAGCAGTACTTC.

The table lists this clone with a count of one. V is TRBV6-1 and J is TRBJ2-5; 8 bases match TRBD1. V lost 5 bases to trimming and J lost 0 bases; unmatched junction nucleotides: 5. Germline V lookup: CDR1 MNHNS, CDR2 SASEGT. The CDR3 has 15 amino acids. CDR3 loop: CASSRDRTYQETQYF. CDR3 in DNA: TGTGCCAGCAGTCGGGACAGGACATACCAAGAGACCCAGTACTTC.

This clone was recorded once. The chain is built from TRBV30 and TRBJ2-5; TRBD2 might be the D (7 bases). The CDR3 has 15 residues. The V gene lost 0 bases and the J gene lost 4 bases, with 15 bases spanning the gap. The germline gives CDR1 GTSNPN, CDR2 SVGIG (reference sequence). CDR3 nucleotide sequence: TGTGCCTGGAGTGTAGGGGGGGGGTTTGGAGAGACCCAGTACTTC. Its translation: CAWSVGGGFGETQYF.

The chain recombines TRBV19 with TRBJ1-5; tentative D call: TRBD1 (5 bases). Trimming took 8 bases from V and 4 from J, leaving 27 bases between them. CDR3 length equals 18 residues. The germline V gene encodes CDR1 LNHDA and CDR2 SQIVND (reference sequence). The chain's CDR3 is CASEKGRRTDRRNQPQHF. The CDR3 DNA reads TGTGCCAGTGAGAAGGGACGGCGGACCGATAGGAGGAATCAGCCCCAGCATTTT.

This chain uses TRBV7-8 with TRBJ1-2, with TRBD1 matching over 8 bases. The CDR3 totals 14 residues. V lost 5 bases, J lost 7 bases, and 9 bases stayed unmatched. Germline lookup yields CDR1 SGHVS and CDR2 FQNEAQ. CDR3 bases: TGTGCCAGCAGCGGAAGTGGACAGGGTGGTGGCTACACCTTC. Its protein product is CASSGSGQGGGYTF.